This T cell receptor beta chain was recorded in a study of shared clonotypes between healthy human individuals. Whole-study findings and limits: Enrolling few donors narrowed the genetic and exposure-history diversity that was represented. Across subsets, estimated richness was generally greater for naive than for memory populations. Sampling covered nothing but blood. Tissue TCR repertoires likely differ from those found in blood.

The protocol was immunoSEQ multiplex PCR, while the TCRdb copy is restricted to in-frame clones and leaves out a portion. This table holds over a million clones, 96% found once. Worth noting for this clone: What it binds is unknown.

The germline V gene has CDR1 SQVTM and CDR2 ANQGSEA. V lost 8 bases, J lost 5 bases, and 7 bases stayed unmatched. The CDR3 is 12 amino acids. The chain carries TRBV29-1 and TRBJ2-3; TRBD2 matches 7 bases. Input material: naive CD4+ T cells sorted from blood. The subset denotes: CD45RA+ positively selected. The sequence was collected from a man aged 30 to 45 in good health. CDR3 in DNA: TGCAGCCCCGGATTAGCGGGAGATACGCAGTATTTT. Translation gives CSPGLAGDTQYF.